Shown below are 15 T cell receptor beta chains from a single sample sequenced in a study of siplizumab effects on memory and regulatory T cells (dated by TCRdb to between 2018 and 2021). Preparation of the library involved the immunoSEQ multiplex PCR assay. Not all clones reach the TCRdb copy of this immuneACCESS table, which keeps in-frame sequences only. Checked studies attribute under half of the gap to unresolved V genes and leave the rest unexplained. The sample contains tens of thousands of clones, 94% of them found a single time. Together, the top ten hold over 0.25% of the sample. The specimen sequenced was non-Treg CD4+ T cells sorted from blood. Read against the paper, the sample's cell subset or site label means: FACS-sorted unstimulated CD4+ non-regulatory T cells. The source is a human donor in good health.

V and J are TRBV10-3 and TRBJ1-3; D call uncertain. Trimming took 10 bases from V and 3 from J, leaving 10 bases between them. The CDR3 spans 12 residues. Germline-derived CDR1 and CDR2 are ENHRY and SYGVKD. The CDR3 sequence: CATSRGGNTIYF. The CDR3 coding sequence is TGTGCCACCTCGCGAGGTGGAAACACCATATATTTT.

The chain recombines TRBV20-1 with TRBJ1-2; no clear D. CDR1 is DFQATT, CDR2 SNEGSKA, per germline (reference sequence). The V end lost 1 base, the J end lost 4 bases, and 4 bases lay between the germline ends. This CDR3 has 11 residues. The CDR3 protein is CSARATYGYTF. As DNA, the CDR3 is TGCAGTGCTAGAGCCACCTATGGCTACACCTTC.

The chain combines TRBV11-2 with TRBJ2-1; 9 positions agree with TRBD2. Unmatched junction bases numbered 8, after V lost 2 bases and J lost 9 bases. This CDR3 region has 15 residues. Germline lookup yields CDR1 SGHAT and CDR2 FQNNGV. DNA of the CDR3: TGTGCCAGCAGCTTAAGACTAGCGGAGGACACTGAGCAGTTCTTC. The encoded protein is CASSLRLAEDTEQFF.

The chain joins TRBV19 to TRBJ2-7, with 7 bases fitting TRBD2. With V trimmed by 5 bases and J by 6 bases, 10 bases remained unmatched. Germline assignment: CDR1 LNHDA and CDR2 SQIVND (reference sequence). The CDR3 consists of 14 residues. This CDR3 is CASSLGLVGGEQYF. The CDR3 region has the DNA TGTGCCAGTAGTCTCGGACTAGTCGGGGGCGAGCAGTACTTC.

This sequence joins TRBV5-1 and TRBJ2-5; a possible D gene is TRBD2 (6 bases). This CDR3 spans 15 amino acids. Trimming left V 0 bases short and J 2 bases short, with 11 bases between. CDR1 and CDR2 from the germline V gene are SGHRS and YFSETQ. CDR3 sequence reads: CASSLGAGRQETQYF. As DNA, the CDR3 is TGCGCCAGCAGCTTGGGGGCGGGGAGACAAGAGACCCAGTACTTC. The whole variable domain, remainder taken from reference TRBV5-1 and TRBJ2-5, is KAGVTQTPRYLIKTRGQQVTLSCSPISGHRSVSWYQQTPGQGLQFLFEYFSETQRNKGNFPGRFSGRQFSNSRSEMNVSTLELGDSALYLCASSLGAGRQETQYFGPGTRLLVL.

In DNA, the CDR3 is TGTGCCTGGAGTGTACGACAGGTTAATGAGCAGTTCTTC. Its translation: CAWSVRQVNEQFF. This chain connects TRBV30 to TRBJ2-1, with a possible D match to TRBD1 (6 bases). Germline V CDR1 and CDR2: GTSNPN, SVGIG (reference sequence). CDR3 length equals 13 residues. V was shortened by 0 bases and J by 7 bases, with 10 bases between the two germline ends. Supplemented by reference TRBV30 and TRBJ2-1, the full variable domain reads SQTIHQWPATLVQPVGSPLSLECTVEGTSNPNLYWYRQAAGRGLQLLFYSVGIGQISSEVPQNLSASRPQDRQFILSSKKLLLSDSGFYLCAWSVRQVNEQFFGPGTRLTVL.

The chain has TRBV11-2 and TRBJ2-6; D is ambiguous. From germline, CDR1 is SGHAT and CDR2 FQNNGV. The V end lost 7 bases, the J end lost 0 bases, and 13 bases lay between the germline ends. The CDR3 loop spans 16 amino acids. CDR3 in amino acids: CASTKNGNSGANVLTF. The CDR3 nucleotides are TGTGCCAGCACCAAAAATGGGAACTCTGGGGCCAACGTCCTGACTTTC.

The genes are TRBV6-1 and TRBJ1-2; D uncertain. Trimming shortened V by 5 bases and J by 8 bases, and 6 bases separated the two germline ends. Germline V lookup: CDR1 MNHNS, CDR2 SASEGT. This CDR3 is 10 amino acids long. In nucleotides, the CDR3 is TGTGCCAGCAGTCTACGAGGCTACACCTTC. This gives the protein CASSLRGYTF.

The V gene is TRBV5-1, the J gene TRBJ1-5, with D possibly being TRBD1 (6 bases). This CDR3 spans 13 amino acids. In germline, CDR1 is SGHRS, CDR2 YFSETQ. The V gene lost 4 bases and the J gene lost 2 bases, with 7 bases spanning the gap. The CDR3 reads CASSRTGNQPQHF. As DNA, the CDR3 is TGCGCCAGCAGCAGGACAGGCAATCAGCCCCAGCATTTT.

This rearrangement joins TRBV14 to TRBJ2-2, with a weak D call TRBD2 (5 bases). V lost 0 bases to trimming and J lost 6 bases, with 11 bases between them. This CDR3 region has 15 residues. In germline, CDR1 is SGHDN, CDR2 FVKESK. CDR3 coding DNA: TGTGCCAGCAGCCAAGATCCCGGGAAGGCCGGGGAGCTGTTTTTT. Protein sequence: CASSQDPGKAGELFF.

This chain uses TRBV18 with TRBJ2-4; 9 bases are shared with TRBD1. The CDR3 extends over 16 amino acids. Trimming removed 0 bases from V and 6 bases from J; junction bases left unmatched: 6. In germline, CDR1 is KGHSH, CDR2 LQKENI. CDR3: CASSPPRLDRGNIQYF. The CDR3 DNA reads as TGTGCCAGCTCACCACCCCGATTGGACAGGGGAAACATTCAGTACTTC.

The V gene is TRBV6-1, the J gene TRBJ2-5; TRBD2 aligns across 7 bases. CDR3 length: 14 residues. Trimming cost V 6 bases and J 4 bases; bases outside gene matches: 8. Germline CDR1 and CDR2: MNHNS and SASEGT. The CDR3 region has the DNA TGTGCCAGCAGGGCCCGGGGGGTAGTAGAGACCCAGTACTTC. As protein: CASRARGVVETQYF.

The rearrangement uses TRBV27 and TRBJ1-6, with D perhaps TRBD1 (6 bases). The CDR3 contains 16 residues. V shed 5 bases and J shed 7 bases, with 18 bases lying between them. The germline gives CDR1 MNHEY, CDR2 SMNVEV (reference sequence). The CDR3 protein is CASSTDRSRMNSPLHF. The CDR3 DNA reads TGTGCCAGCAGTACCGACAGGAGTAGAATGAATTCACCCCTCCACTTT.

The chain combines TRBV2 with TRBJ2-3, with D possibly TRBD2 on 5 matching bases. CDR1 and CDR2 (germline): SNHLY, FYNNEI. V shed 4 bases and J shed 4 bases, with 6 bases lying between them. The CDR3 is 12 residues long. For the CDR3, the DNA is TGTGCCAGCAGTGTGGGAGCAGATACGCAGTATTTT. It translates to CASSVGADTQYF.

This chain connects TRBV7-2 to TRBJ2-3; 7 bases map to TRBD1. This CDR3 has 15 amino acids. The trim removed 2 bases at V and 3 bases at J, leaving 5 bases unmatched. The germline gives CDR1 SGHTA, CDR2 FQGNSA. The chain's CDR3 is CASSLSVRGTDTQYF. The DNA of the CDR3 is TGTGCCAGCAGCTTATCCGTCAGGGGGACAGATACGCAGTATTTT.